This T cell receptor beta chain was sequenced during a study of blood T cell repertoires in COVID-19. The wider study: The cDNA or gDNA used as material had been derived from T cells, B-cell-depleted T cells, or PBMCs.

This study enrolled people aged roughly 18 to 100 from 24 US geographic areas. The study counted Cohort 3 donors as recovered given two negative PCRs, clearance, or symptom resolution. Original methodology: It was from reference gene primer amplification that nucleated cell counts were estimated. The table came from immunoSEQ multiplex PCR; TCRdb's copy has only in-frame clones and leaves some out. Clone size and V and J calls were adopted from that table, with D and trimming inferred from the DNA. Of roughly 290,000 clones listed, roughly 87% were seen once; the top ten hold 6%. CDR1 is MNHEY, CDR2 SVGAGI, per germline. CDR3 length equals 15 residues. V was clipped by 6 bases and J by 0 bases; unmatched bases: 6.

This chain links TRBV6-5 with TRBJ2-7; TRBD2 aligns across 9 bases. Sequencing used PBMCs or T cells enriched from blood (not recorded which). The clonotype originates from a woman aged 35 to 49 who had recovered from COVID-19. CDR3 DNA sequence: TGTGCCAGCAGCCAGACTAGCGGAGACTCCTACGAGCAGTACTTC. Encoded protein: CASSQTSGDSYEQYF.